Listed here are 3 T cell receptor beta chains from one sample, sequenced in a study of shared clonotypes between healthy human individuals. The method was immunoSEQ multiplex PCR; TCRdb's version includes in-frame clones alone and lacks a portion of them. Of some 800,000 clones in the sample, 92% were seen once. CD8 cells regarded as naive lacked CD45RO, were positively chosen for CCR7, and omitted terminally differentiated effector memory CD45RA+ cells. Source material: naive CD8+ T cells sorted from blood. These receptors came from a man aged 30 to 45 in good health.

Notes on this clone: At one end, the junction sequence differs from germline, possibly due to a read error. This chain uses TRBV2 with TRBJ1-2, with 10 bases matching TRBD1. Germline loops: CDR1 SNHLY, CDR2 FYNNEI. CDR3 length: 13 residues. The CDR3 region has the DNA TGTGCCAGCAGTGGACCGGGACAGGGGACGACCAGCTTC. This translates into CASSGPGQGTTSF.

The V and J genes are TRBV7-9 and TRBJ2-2, with D uncertain. CDR1 SEHNR and CDR2 FQNEAQ come from the germline V gene (reference sequence). The ends were cut back, 5 bases at V and 4 bases at J, with 14 bases in the middle. This CDR3 is built from 15 residues. CDR3 sequence: CASSPESKFTGELFF. The CDR3 DNA reads as TGTGCCAGCAGCCCCGAATCCAAGTTCACCGGGGAGCTGTTTTTT.

This sequence joins TRBV28 and TRBJ2-1; D is unresolved. CDR3 length equals 19 residues. The germline V gene has CDR1 MDHEN and CDR2 SYDVKM. V gave up 2 bases and J gave up 0 bases, with 20 bases separating them. In DNA form, the CDR3 reads TGTGCCAGCAGTTTAAGACTGGACGATATTAAGAGCTCCTACAATGAGCAGTTCTTC. It encodes CASSLRLDDIKSSYNEQFF.